These T cell receptor beta chains were read from a single sample in a study of beta chain features in type 1 diabetes. Here immunoSEQ multiplex PCR was the method, and the copy in TCRdb shows in-frame clones only, minus some. Here the sample spans 150,000 or so clones, 9.5% to 10% being singletons. Material for sequencing was central memory CD4+ T cells from blood. The receptors stem from a woman aged 35 to 49 in good health. Both conserved end residues are part of each CDR3. The order of the fields is J gene, D gene, clone size, V gene, CDR3 DNA, CDR3 protein. D genes are given only for firm matches. Rows may omit the clone size; those that give it use once, few, many or a size class.

j_gene: TRBJ2-4
d_gene: .
abundance: .
v_gene: TRBV5-6
CDR3nt: TGTGCCAGCAGCCGGGGGGCGGCAGGGAGAAACATTCAGTACTTC
CDR3aa: CASSRGAAGRNIQYF

j_gene: TRBJ1-5
d_gene: .
abundance: .
v_gene: TRBV14
CDR3nt: TGTGCCAGCAGCCGGGCGGGGAATGAGCCCCAGCATTTT
CDR3aa: CASSRAGNEPQHF

j_gene: TRBJ1-2
d_gene: .
abundance: .
v_gene: TRBV5-1
CDR3nt: TGCGCCAGCAGCGGAGGTAGTTCGGGGAACAATGGCTACACCTTC
CDR3aa: CASSGGSSGNNGYTF

j_gene: TRBJ1-1
d_gene: .
abundance: .
v_gene: TRBV6-5
CDR3nt: TGTGCCAGCAGTTCCCTAATACAGGGATCGGCTGAAGCTTTCTTT
CDR3aa: CASSSLIQGSAEAFF

j_gene: TRBJ2-2
d_gene: .
abundance: many
v_gene: TRBV19
CDR3nt: TGTGCCAGTAGTATAGATCTAGGACATCCCGGGGAGCTGTTTTTT
CDR3aa: CASSIDLGHPGELFF

j_gene: TRBJ1-1
d_gene: .
abundance: few
v_gene: TRBV5-1
CDR3nt: TGCGCCAGCAGCTTGGCCGCCAGGGAGGACGCTGAAGCTTTCTTT
CDR3aa: CASSLAAREDAEAFF

j_gene: TRBJ1-6
d_gene: .
abundance: .
v_gene: TRBV5-4
CDR3nt: TGTGCCAGCAGCTTGGAAGGCGAGAGGTATAATTCACCCCTCCACTTT
CDR3aa: CASSLEGERYNSPLHF

j_gene: TRBJ2-7
d_gene: .
abundance: .
v_gene: TRBV7-7
CDR3nt: TGTGCTAGCAGCTTAGTCTTGGCCGCCCCCGGGAACGAGCAGTACTTC
CDR3aa: CASSLVLAAPGNEQYF

j_gene: TRBJ2-5
d_gene: .
abundance: few
v_gene: TRBV10-3
CDR3nt: TGTGCCATCAGTGAGTCGAGTCAGGGAATCCAAGAGACCCAGTACTTC
CDR3aa: CAISESSQGIQETQYF

j_gene: TRBJ1-2
d_gene: .
abundance: few
v_gene: TRBV7-9
CDR3nt: TGTGCCAGCAGCCTTGGAGGACAGCAACATAACTATGGCTACACCTTC
CDR3aa: CASSLGGQQHNYGYTF

j_gene: TRBJ1-2
d_gene: TRBD1
abundance: .
v_gene: TRBV5-6
CDR3nt: TGTGCCAGCAGCGCTGGGACAGGGGTTAATGGCTACACCTTC
CDR3aa: CASSAGTGVNGYTF

j_gene: TRBJ2-5
d_gene: .
abundance: .
v_gene: TRBV7-2
CDR3nt: TGTGCCAGCAGCTTAGAGACCTTAAGGGGGACCCAGTACTTC
CDR3aa: CASSLETLRGTQYF

j_gene: TRBJ2-1
d_gene: TRBD2
abundance: .
v_gene: TRBV4-1
CDR3nt: TGCGCCAGCAGCCAAGATAAAGCGGGAGGCTCCTACAATGAGCAGTTCTTC
CDR3aa: CASSQDKAGGSYNEQFF

j_gene: TRBJ1-1
d_gene: .
abundance: .
v_gene: TRBV2
CDR3nt: TGTGCCAGCAGGAAGGGGCAGATTAACACTGAAGCTTTCTTT
CDR3aa: CASRKGQINTEAFF

j_gene: TRBJ1-4
d_gene: TRBD1
abundance: few
v_gene: TRBV28
CDR3nt: TGTGCCAGCAGGACACGCTGGACAGGGAGTCAAGTTTCCGGTAATGAAAAACTGTTTTTT
CDR3aa: CASRTRWTGSQVSGNEKLFF

j_gene: TRBJ2-1
d_gene: TRBD1
abundance: .
v_gene: TRBV4-3
CDR3nt: TGCGCCAGCAGCCAAGATACAGGGGGAATTGACAATGAGCAGTTCTTC
CDR3aa: CASSQDTGGIDNEQFF

j_gene: TRBJ2-7
d_gene: TRBD2
abundance: .
v_gene: TRBV7-9
CDR3nt: TGTGCCAGCAGCCCGACTAGCGTGGGCGAGCAGTACTTC
CDR3aa: CASSPTSVGEQYF

j_gene: TRBJ2-3
d_gene: TRBD2
abundance: few
v_gene: TRBV5-1
CDR3nt: TGCGCCAGCAGGGTCGCGGGGGGGCCAAGCACAGATACGCAGTATTTT
CDR3aa: CASRVAGGPSTDTQYF

j_gene: TRBJ1-5
d_gene: TRBD1
abundance: .
v_gene: TRBV6-5
CDR3nt: TGTGCCAGCAGTTACGGGACAGGTAGCAATCAGCCCCAGCATTTT
CDR3aa: CASSYGTGSNQPQHF

j_gene: TRBJ2-3
d_gene: .
abundance: .
v_gene: TRBV2
CDR3nt: TGTGCCAGCTCTGGGGGGGCGTTCACAGATACGCAGTATTTT
CDR3aa: CASSGGAFTDTQYF

j_gene: TRBJ1-6
d_gene: .
abundance: few
v_gene: TRBV27
CDR3nt: TGTGCCAGCAGTTTAGCGAGCTCCTATAATTCACCCCTCCACTTT
CDR3aa: CASSLASSYNSPLHF

j_gene: TRBJ2-3
d_gene: .
abundance: .
v_gene: TRBV2
CDR3nt: TGTGCCAGCAGTGAACTGACGGCGGGAGATACGCAGTATTTT
CDR3aa: CASSELTAGDTQYF

j_gene: TRBJ2-3
d_gene: TRBD2
abundance: few
v_gene: TRBV29-1
CDR3nt: TGCAGCGTTGAACTGACTAGCGGGGGGAATACGCAGTATTTT
CDR3aa: CSVELTSGGNTQYF